This TCR beta chain emerged from a study of control samples from healthy donors and cancer patients. Here immunoSEQ multiplex PCR was the method, and the copy in TCRdb shows in-frame clones only, minus some. Of around 95,000 clones listed, about 85% are singletons. A few counts support this clone. The CDR3 totals 12 residues. Germline lookup yields CDR1 LNHDA and CDR2 SQIVND (reference sequence). Trimming cost V 4 bases and J 8 bases, with 11 bases left between them. The sequencing sample was made of blood. J is TRBJ1-1 and V is TRBV19; D unclear. The receptor was derived from a man aged 25-40 years in good health. CDR3 amino acids: CASSTKGGEAFF. CDR3 in DNA: TGTGCCAGTAGTACGAAGGGTGGGGAAGCTTTCTTT.